What follows are 15 T cell receptor beta chains derived from one specimen sequenced in a study of T cells after yellow fever vaccination. One entry per CDR3 protein, called by TCRdb with MiXCR from the 5' RACE reads. The data show some 120,000 distinct CDR3 sequences, with 13% to 15% seen just once and roughly 43% held by the top ten. The specimen comprised CD8+ T cells sorted from PBMCs, sampled 5 days after the yellow fever booster vaccination. The receptors come from a man in his late teens or twenties who received the YFV17D yellow fever vaccine.

The chain's CDR3 is CASSLTLNNEQFF. The CDR3 nucleotides are TGTGCCAGCAGCTTGACCCTAAACAATGAGCAGTTCTTC. This chain joins TRBV7-9 and TRBJ2-1; D is uncertain. This CDR3 region has 13 residues. Germline values: CDR1 SEHNR, CDR2 FQNEAQ (reference sequence). V lost 3 bases and J 5 bases, leaving 8 bases between the germline ends.

This clonotype was seen a handful of times. The chain combines TRBV7-3 with TRBJ2-3; either TRBD1 or TRBD2 may fit D (6 bases each). The CDR3 length is 16 residues. Trimming took off 2 bases at V and 3 bases at J, with 15 bases between the two ends. Germline V gives CDR1 SGHTA, CDR2 FQGTGA. CDR3 in amino acids: CASSLVSGASTDTQYF. In nucleotides, the CDR3 is TGTGCCAGCAGCTTAGTCTCGGGGGCCTCGACAGATACGCAGTATTTT.

This clonotype has only a few counts. The rearrangement uses TRBV29-1 and TRBJ2-3; 7 nucleotides agree with TRBD1. The CDR3 sequence is 13 residues long. J lost 0 bases, V lost 4 bases, and 1 base had no gene match. CDR1 is SQVTM and CDR2 is ANQGSEA in the germline V gene. Written as DNA, the CDR3 is TGCAGCGTTGCGGGACAGAGCACAGATACGCAGTATTTT. Protein: CSVAGQSTDTQYF.

The chain employs TRBV6-5 and TRBJ1-5; possible D gene TRBD1, 6 bases. This CDR3 spans 14 amino acids. Germline V lookup: CDR1 MNHEY, CDR2 SVGAGI. Trimming cost V 10 bases and J 5 bases, with 18 bases left between them. As DNA, the CDR3 is TGTGCCACCAGAGGGGGGGCAACTTATCAGCCCCAGCATTTT. Residues: CATRGGATYQPQHF.

The chain is built from TRBV20-1 and TRBJ2-7; TRBD2 might be the D (7 bases). This CDR3 has 11 amino acids. V lost 6 bases and J lost 6, with 12 bases in between. CDR1 DFQATT and CDR2 SNEGSKA come from the germline V gene (reference sequence). CDR3 sequence: CSALGGGEQYV. The DNA for the CDR3 is TGCAGTGCCCTGGGAGGGGGCGAGCAGTACGTC.

The V gene is TRBV12-3 or TRBV12-4, the J gene TRBJ2-3; 7 bases align to TRBD2. The CDR3 covers 19 residues. V gave up 5 bases and J gave up 6 bases; unmatched junction bases: 23. The CDR3 DNA is TGTGCCAGCAGTCCCTTGGGGCGGGGGATTTATGTCTCACGGGATACGCAGTATTTT. Protein product: CASSPLGRGIYVSRDTQYF.

The chain carries TRBV27 and TRBJ2-3; D may be TRBD1 or TRBD2 (5 bases each). The V gene lost 6 bases and the J gene lost 0 bases, with 7 bases spanning the gap. The germline V gene has CDR1 MNHEY and CDR2 SMNVEV (reference sequence). This CDR3 is built from 13 residues. CDR3 DNA: TGTGCCAGCAGCCGGGACAGCACAGATACGCAGTATTTT. It yields the protein CASSRDSTDTQYF.

This rearrangement joins TRBV5-1 to TRBJ2-3; a possible D gene is TRBD2 (7 bases). Germline loops: CDR1 SGHRS, CDR2 YFSETQ. The V and J ends lost 2 bases and 3 bases respectively, with 13 bases between them. The CDR3 is 15 amino acids. CDR3 amino acids: CASSFLRGGTDTQYF. In DNA form, the CDR3 reads TGCGCCAGCAGCTTTCTTAGGGGGGGGACAGATACGCAGTATTTT.

The genes are TRBV24-1 and TRBJ2-3; D remains ambiguous. The germline V and J ends were trimmed by 1 base and 5 bases, with 6 bases remaining between them. CDR1 and CDR2 from the germline V gene are KGHDR and SFDVKD. This CDR3 region has 13 residues. The CDR3 DNA reads as TGTGCCACCAGTGATTTCGGCGGAGATACGCAGTATTTT. Translated, it gives CATSDFGGDTQYF.

This clonotype has only a few counts. V gene TRBV4-3 combines with J gene TRBJ1-5, with a weak D call TRBD1 (5 bases). The CDR3 runs 14 residues. The V end lost 0 bases, the J end lost 9 bases, and 12 bases lay between the germline ends. Germline loops: CDR1 LGHNA, CDR2 YSLEER. In nucleotides, the CDR3 is TGCGCCAGCAGCCAAGATCACGGGACGGGGCCCCAGCATTTT. Protein product: CASSQDHGTGPQHF.

Ten or more counts support this clonotype. The V call is TRBV6-5, the J call TRBJ2-1, with no clear D. The CDR3 spans 15 residues. V lost 0 bases and J 5 bases, leaving 11 bases between the germline ends. The germline V gene encodes CDR1 MNHEY and CDR2 SVGAGI. CDR3 region: CASSYSAPAHNEQFF. The CDR3 coding sequence is TGTGCCAGCAGTTACTCGGCCCCCGCTCACAATGAGCAGTTCTTC.

In DNA, the CDR3 is TGCGCCAGCAGCTTGGTTGCGGGAAGGAACACCATATATTTT. Translation: CASSLVAGRNTIYF. This sequence joins TRBV5-1 and TRBJ1-3; D not resolved. The V gene's germline CDR1 is SGHRS and CDR2 YFSETQ. This CDR3 region has 14 residues. V dropped 0 bases and J dropped 7 bases, with 11 bases sitting between them.

This clonotype was seen a few times. The chain carries TRBV7-8 and TRBJ1-1; no clear D. The ends were cut back, 0 bases at V and 3 bases at J, with 8 bases in the middle. CDR1 SGHVS and CDR2 FQNEAQ come from the germline V gene. The CDR3 runs to 14 residues. CDR3 bases: TGTGCCAGCAGCTTAGCGTCGGTTTACACTGAAGCTTTCTTT. It yields the protein CASSLASVYTEAFF.

V usage is TRBV6-1 and J usage is TRBJ1-1; TRBD1 aligns across 8 bases. With V trimmed by 5 bases and J by 4 bases, 18 bases remained unmatched. The CDR3 is made up of 18 amino acids. CDR1 is MNHNS and CDR2 is SASEGT in the germline V gene. In DNA, the CDR3 is TGTGCCAGCAGTTACCTAAGAGGGCGTGGACAGGGTCGCACTGAAGCTTTCTTT. It codes for CASSYLRGRGQGRTEAFF.

The CDR3 DNA sequence: TGTGCCAGCAGGGCCAAGGGACTGAGCTCCTACGAGCAGTACGTC. Translation gives CASRAKGLSSYEQYV. The J gene is TRBJ2-7, the V gene TRBV27; D is possibly TRBD2 (6 bases). Deletions cut 6 bases from V and 0 bases from J, with 15 bases between. This CDR3 region has 15 residues. The germline V gene encodes CDR1 MNHEY and CDR2 SMNVEV (reference sequence).